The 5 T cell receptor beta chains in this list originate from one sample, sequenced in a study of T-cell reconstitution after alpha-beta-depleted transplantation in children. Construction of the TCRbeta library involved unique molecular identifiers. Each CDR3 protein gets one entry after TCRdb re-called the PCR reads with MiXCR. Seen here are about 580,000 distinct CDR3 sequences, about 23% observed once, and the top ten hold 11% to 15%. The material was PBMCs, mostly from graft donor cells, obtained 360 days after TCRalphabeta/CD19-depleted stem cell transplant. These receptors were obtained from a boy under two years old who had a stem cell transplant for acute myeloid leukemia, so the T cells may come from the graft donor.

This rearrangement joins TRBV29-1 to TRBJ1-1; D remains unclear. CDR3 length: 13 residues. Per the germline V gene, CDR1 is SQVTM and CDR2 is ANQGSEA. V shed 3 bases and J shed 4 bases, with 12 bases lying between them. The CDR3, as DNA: TGCAGCGTTGATGCAGAGGGAATCACTGAAGCTTTCTTT. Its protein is CSVDAEGITEAFF. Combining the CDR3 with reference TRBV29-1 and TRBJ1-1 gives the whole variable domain SAVISQKPSRDICQRGTSLTIQCQVDSQVTMMFWYRQQPGQSLTLIATANQGSEATYESGFVIDKFPISRPNLTFSTLTVSNMSPEDSSIYLCSVDAEGITEAFFGQGTRLTVV.

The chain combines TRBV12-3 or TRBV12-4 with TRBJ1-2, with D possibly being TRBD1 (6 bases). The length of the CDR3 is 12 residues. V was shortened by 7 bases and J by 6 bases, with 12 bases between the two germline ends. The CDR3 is CASTINRDGYTF. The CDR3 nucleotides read TGTGCCAGCACTATAAACAGGGATGGCTACACCTTC.

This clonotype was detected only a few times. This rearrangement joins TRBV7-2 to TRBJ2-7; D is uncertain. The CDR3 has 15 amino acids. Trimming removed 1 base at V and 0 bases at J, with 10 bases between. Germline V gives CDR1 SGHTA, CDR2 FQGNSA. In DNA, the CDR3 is TGTGCCAGCAGCTTAGGGTCAGTATCCTCCTACGAGCAGTACTTC. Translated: CASSLGSVSSYEQYF.

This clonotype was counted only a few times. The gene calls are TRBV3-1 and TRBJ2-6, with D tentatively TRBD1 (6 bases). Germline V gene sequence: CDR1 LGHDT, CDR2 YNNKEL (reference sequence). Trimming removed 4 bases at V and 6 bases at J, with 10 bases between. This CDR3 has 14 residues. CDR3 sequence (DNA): TGTGCCAGCAGCCCTCGACAGGAGGCCAACGTCCTGACTTTC. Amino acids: CASSPRQEANVLTF.

The CDR3 nucleotides read TGCAGTGCTTCCTCGGGACTAGACACAGATACGCAGTATTTT. Amino acids: CSASSGLDTDTQYF. The rearrangement uses TRBV20-1 and TRBJ2-3; 8 bases are a match to TRBD2. The CDR3 spans 14 residues. Germline CDR1 reads DFQATT; CDR2 reads SNEGSKA (reference sequence). Trimming removed 5 bases from V and 2 bases from J; junction bases left unmatched: 6.